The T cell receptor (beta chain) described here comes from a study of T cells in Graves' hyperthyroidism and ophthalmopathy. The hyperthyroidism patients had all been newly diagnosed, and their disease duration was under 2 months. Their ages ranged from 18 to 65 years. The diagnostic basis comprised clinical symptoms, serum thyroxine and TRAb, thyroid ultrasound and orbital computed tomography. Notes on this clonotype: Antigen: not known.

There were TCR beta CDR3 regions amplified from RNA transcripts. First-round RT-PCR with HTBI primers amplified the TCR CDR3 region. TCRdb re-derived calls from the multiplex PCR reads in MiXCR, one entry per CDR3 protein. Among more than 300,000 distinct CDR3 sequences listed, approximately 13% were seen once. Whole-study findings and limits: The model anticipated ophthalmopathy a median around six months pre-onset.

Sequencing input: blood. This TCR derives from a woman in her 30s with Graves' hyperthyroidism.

The CDR3 spells CASNPGLAGGKGETQYF. CDR3 DNA sequence: TGTGCCAGCAACCCTGGACTAGCGGGAGGGAAGGGAGAGACCCAGTACTTC. The chain is built from TRBV25-1 and TRBJ2-5; 15 positions agree with TRBD2. Germline-derived CDR1 and CDR2 are MGHDK and SYGVNS. This CDR3 comprises 17 residues. V shed 7 bases, J shed 4 bases, and the junction held 10 bases outside the gene matches.